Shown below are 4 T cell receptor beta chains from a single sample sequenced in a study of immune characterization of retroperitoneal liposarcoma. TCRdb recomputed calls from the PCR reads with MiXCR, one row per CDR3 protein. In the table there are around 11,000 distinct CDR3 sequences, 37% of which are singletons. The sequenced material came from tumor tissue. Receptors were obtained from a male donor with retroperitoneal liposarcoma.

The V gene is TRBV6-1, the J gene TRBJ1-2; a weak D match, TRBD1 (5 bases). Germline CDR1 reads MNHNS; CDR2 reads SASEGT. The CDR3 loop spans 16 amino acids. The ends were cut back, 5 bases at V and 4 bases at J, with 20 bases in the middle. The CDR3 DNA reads TGTGCCAGCAGTCCCTCACTCCTGGCAGGGCCCTATGGCTACACCTTC. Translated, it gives CASSPSLLAGPYGYTF.

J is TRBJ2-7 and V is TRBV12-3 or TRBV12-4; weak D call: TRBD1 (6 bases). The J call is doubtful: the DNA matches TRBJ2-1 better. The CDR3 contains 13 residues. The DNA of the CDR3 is TGTGCCAGCACTGCCGCAGGGGCCTACGAGCAGTTCTTC. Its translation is CASTAAGAYEQFF.

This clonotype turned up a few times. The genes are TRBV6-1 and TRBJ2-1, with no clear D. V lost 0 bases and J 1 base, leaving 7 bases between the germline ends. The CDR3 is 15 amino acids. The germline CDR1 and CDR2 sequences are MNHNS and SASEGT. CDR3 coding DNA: TGTGCCAGCAGTGAAGCGCACGGGTCCTACAATGAGCAGTTCTTC. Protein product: CASSEAHGSYNEQFF.

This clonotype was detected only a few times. The CDR3 DNA is TGTGCCAGCCGTAGCGGGAGCTCCTACAATGAGCAGTACTTC. Translated, it gives CASRSGSSYNEQYF. V usage is TRBV27 and J usage is TRBJ2-1, with TRBD2 matching 9 bases. The end of the DNA aligns better with TRBJ2-7, so the J call may be wrong. Germline lookup yields CDR1 MNHEY and CDR2 SMNVEV (reference sequence). The CDR3 is made up of 14 amino acids.